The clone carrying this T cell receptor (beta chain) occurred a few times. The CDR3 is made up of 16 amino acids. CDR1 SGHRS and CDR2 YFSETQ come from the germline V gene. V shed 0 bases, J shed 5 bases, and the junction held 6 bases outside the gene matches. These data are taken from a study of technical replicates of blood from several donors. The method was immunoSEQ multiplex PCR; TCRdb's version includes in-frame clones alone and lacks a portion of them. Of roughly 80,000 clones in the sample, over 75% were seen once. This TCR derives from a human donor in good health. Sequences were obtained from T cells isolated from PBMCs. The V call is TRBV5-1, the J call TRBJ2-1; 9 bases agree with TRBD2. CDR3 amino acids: CASSLAAGGGDNEQFF. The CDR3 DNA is TGCGCCAGCAGCTTGGCCGCGGGAGGGGGGGACAATGAGCAGTTCTTC.